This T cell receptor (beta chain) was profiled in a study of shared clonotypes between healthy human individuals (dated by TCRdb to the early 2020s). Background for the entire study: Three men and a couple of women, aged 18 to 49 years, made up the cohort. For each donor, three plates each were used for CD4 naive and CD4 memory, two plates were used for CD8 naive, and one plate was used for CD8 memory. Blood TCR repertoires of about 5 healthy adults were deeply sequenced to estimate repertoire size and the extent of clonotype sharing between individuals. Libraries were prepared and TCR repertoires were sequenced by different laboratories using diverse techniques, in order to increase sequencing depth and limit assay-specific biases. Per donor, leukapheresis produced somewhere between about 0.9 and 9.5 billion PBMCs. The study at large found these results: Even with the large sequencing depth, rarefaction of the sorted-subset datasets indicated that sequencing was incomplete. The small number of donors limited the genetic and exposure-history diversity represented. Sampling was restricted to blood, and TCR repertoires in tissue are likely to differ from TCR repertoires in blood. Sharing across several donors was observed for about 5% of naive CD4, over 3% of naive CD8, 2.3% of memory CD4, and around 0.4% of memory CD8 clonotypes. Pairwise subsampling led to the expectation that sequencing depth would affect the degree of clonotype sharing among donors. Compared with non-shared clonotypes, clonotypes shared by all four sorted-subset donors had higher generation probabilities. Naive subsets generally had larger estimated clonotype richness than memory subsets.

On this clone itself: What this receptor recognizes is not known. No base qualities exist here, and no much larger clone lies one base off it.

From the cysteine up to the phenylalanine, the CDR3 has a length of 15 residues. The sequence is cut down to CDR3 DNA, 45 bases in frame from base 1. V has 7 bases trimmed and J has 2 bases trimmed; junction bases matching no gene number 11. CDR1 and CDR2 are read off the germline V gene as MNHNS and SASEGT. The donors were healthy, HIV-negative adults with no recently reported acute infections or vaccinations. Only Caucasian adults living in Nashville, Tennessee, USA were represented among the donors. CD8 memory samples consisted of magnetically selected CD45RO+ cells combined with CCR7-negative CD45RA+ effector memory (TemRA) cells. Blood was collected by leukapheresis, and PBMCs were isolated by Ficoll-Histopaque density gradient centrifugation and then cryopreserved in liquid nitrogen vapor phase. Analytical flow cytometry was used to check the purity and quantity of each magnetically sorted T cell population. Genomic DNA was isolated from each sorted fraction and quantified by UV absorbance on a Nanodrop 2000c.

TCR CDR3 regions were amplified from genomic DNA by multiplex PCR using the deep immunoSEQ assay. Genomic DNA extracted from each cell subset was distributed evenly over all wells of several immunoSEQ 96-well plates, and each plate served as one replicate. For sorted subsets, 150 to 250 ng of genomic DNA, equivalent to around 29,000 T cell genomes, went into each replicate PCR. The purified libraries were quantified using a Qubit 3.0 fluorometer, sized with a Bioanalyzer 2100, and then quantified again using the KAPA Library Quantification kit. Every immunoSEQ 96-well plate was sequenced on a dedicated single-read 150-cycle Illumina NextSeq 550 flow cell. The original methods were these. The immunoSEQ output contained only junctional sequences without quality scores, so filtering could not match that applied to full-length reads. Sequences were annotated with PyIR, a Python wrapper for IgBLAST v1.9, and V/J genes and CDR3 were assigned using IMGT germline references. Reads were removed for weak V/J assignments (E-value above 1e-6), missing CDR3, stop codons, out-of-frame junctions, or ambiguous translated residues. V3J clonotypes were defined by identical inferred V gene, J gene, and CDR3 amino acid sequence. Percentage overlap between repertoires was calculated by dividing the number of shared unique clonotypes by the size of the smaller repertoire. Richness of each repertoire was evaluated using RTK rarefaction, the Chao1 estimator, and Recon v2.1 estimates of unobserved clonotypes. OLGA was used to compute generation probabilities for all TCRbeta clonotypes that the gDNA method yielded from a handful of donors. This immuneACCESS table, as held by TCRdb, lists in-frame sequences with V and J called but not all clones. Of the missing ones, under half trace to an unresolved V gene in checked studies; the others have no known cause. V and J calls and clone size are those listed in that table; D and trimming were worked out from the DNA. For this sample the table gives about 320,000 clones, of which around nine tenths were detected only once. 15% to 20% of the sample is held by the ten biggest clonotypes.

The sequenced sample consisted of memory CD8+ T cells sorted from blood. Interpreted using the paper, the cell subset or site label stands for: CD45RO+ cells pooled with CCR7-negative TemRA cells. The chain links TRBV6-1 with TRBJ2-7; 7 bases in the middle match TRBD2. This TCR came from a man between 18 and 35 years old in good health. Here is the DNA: TGTGCCAGCACCACCGGGGCTAGCGGTACCTACGAGCAGTACTTC. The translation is CASTTGASGTYEQYF.